These 14 T cell receptor beta chains were all obtained from the same sample, sequenced in a study of control samples from healthy donors and cancer patients. Profiled with immunoSEQ multiplex PCR; TCRdb holds only in-frame clones, not every one. Here the sample spans around 180,000 clones, around 90% being singletons. Input material: blood. These TCRs come from a woman aged 25-40 years in good health.

The chain uses TRBV6-5 and TRBJ1-2, with D tentatively TRBD1 (6 bases). This CDR3 spans 13 amino acids. Germline CDR1 reads MNHEY; CDR2 reads SVGAGI. The V end was cut by 6 bases, the J end by 6 bases, with 14 bases between. The CDR3 is CASRGQPRHGYTF. The CDR3 DNA sequence: TGTGCCAGCAGGGGACAACCTCGCCATGGCTACACCTTC.

V usage is TRBV5-1 and J usage is TRBJ2-7; 7 bases are shared with TRBD1. This CDR3 has 15 amino acids. Germline loops: CDR1 SGHRS, CDR2 YFSETQ. The V and J ends lost 2 bases and 0 bases, in that order; junction bases with no gene match: 5. CDR3 nucleotide sequence: TGCGCCAGCAGCTTATCGACAGGGAGCTCCTACGAGCAGTACTTC. This gives the protein CASSLSTGSSYEQYF.

The V and J genes are TRBV27 and TRBJ2-2; no reliable D call. CDR1 MNHEY and CDR2 SMNVEV come from the germline V gene (reference sequence). The CDR3 is 13 amino acids. V was cut by 6 bases and J by 2 bases, with 7 bases left in between. CDR3 sequence (DNA): TGTGCCAGCAGCAACAGAAACACCGGGGAGCTGTTTTTT. It yields the protein CASSNRNTGELFF.

This chain links TRBV5-6 with TRBJ1-1, with a possible D match to TRBD1 (5 bases). The CDR3 extends over 16 amino acids. CDR1 is SGHDT and CDR2 is YYEEEE in the germline V gene. V lost 0 bases and J lost 2, with 14 bases in between. As DNA, the CDR3 is TGTGCCAGCAGCTTGGGACAGCTGATCGGAAACACTGAAGCTTTCTTT. Translated, it gives CASSLGQLIGNTEAFF.

This chain uses TRBV2 with TRBJ2-2; tentatively, D is TRBD2 (6 bases). Germline loops: CDR1 SNHLY, CDR2 FYNNEI. The CDR3 runs to 17 residues. The ends were cut back, 11 bases at V and 4 bases at J, with 26 bases in the middle. This chain's CDR3 is CAGRPRDSAGRTGELFF. In nucleotides, the CDR3 is TGTGCCGGCCGCCCCCGCGATTCGGCGGGACGCACCGGGGAGCTGTTTTTT. Full variable domain (missing parts from reference TRBV2 and TRBJ2-2): EPEVTQTPSHQVTQMGQEVILRCVPISNHLYFYWYRQILGQKVEFLVSFYNNEISEKSEIFDDQFSVERPDGSNFTLKIRSTKLEDSAMYFCAGRPRDSAGRTGELFFGEGSRLTVL.

This rearrangement joins TRBV11-2 to TRBJ1-3; the D gene is possibly TRBD1 (6 bases). CDR1 and CDR2 (germline): SGHAT, FQNNGV. This CDR3 is built from 17 residues. Trimming removed 3 bases from V and 2 bases from J, with 17 bases in between. CDR3 in amino acids: CASSFRQTGIAGNTIYF. The DNA of the CDR3 is TGTGCCAGCAGCTTTAGGCAAACAGGGATAGCTGGAAACACCATATATTTT.

The V and J genes are TRBV2 and TRBJ2-5; the D is unclear. Germline CDR1 and CDR2: SNHLY and FYNNEI. V was clipped by 4 bases and J by 3 bases, with 12 bases between them. This CDR3 contains 14 residues. CDR3 DNA sequence: TGTGCCAGCAGTGGAATCTCTACCGAAGAGACCCAGTACTTC. It translates to CASSGISTEETQYF.

The CDR3 sequence: CASSHPMNEQFF. The CDR3 nucleotides read TGTGCCAGCAGCCACCCGATGAATGAGCAGTTCTTC. The rearrangement uses TRBV3-1 (or the pseudogene TRBV3-2) and TRBJ2-1, with D hard to call. In germline, CDR1 is LGHDT, CDR2 YNNKEL (reference sequence). V was pared by 3 bases and J by 7 bases, with 7 bases between. The CDR3 totals 12 residues.

V and J are TRBV5-5 and TRBJ2-7, with a possible D match to TRBD2 (6 bases). Germline V CDR1 and CDR2: SGHKS, YYEKEE (reference sequence). V lost 0 bases and J 5 bases, leaving 18 bases between the germline ends. This CDR3 contains 16 residues. As DNA, the CDR3 is TGTGCCAGCAGCTTGGCGGTGACTAGAGGTCGCGACGAGCAGTACTTC. It encodes CASSLAVTRGRDEQYF.

The genes are TRBV7-9 and TRBJ2-7; D is perhaps TRBD1 (6 bases). CDR3 length: 15 amino acids. V was cut by 1 base and J by 3 bases, with 13 bases left in between. Germline V gene data show CDR1 as SEHNR and CDR2 as FQNEAQ (reference sequence). The CDR3 DNA reads TGTGCCAGCAGCTTAGAAGTGGGGGCGGGCTACGAGCAGTACTTC. This codes for CASSLEVGAGYEQYF. Supplemented by reference TRBV7-9 and TRBJ2-7, the full variable domain reads DTGVSQNPRHKITKRGQNVTFRCDPISEHNRLYWYRQTLGQGPEFLTYFQNEAQLEKSRLLSDRFSAERPKGSFSTLEIQRTEQGDSAMYLCASSLEVGAGYEQYFGPGTRLTVT.

The chain links TRBV6-5 to TRBJ1-2; TRBD1 is a possible D gene (6 bases). This CDR3 comprises 13 residues. The germline V gene encodes CDR1 MNHEY and CDR2 SVGAGI. V dropped 8 bases and J dropped 5 bases, with 15 bases sitting between them. CDR3 residues: CASSGALGYGYTF. The CDR3 DNA reads TGTGCCAGCTCGGGGGCCCTAGGGTATGGCTACACCTTC.

The V call is TRBV5-5, the J call TRBJ1-2; D call uncertain. Germline lookup yields CDR1 SGHKS and CDR2 YYEKEE (reference sequence). V was shortened by 5 bases and J by 1 base, with 9 bases between the two germline ends. The length of the CDR3 is 13 residues. Here the CDR3 DNA reads TGTGCCAGCAGTTATGACAATAACTATGGCTACACCTTC. As protein: CASSYDNNYGYTF.

This clone has only a few counts. This chain joins TRBV15 and TRBJ2-5; the match to TRBD1 covers 7 bases. The V gene's germline CDR1 is LNHNV and CDR2 YYDKDF (reference sequence). After removal of 1 base from V and 2 bases from J, the junction contained 4 bases not matched to a gene. This CDR3 is 15 amino acids long. The CDR3 here is CATSRGGGLQETQYF. The CDR3 nucleotides are TGTGCCACCAGCAGAGGAGGGGGCCTACAAGAGACCCAGTACTTC.

The J gene is TRBJ2-5, the V gene TRBV11-2; D unresolved. V was trimmed by 1 base and J by 6 bases, leaving 9 bases between them. The CDR3 spans 13 residues. Germline V lookup: CDR1 SGHAT, CDR2 FQNNGV. CDR3 residues: CASSLGLQQTQYF. As DNA, the CDR3 is TGTGCCAGCAGCTTAGGACTGCAACAGACCCAGTACTTC.